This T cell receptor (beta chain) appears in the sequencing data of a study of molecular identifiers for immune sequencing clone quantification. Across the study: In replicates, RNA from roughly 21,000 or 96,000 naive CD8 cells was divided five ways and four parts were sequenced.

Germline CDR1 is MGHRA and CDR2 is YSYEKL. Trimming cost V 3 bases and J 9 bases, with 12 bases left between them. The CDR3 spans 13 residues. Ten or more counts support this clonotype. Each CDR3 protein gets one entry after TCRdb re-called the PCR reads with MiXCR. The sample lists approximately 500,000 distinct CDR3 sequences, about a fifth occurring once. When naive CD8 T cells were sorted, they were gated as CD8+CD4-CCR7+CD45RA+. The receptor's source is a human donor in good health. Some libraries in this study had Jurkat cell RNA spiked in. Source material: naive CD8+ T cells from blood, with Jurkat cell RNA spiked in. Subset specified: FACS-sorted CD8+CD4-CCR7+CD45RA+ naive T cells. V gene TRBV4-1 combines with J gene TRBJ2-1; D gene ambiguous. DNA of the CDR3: TGCGCCAGCAGCCAGGCAAGGGCGGCTGAGCAGTTCTTC. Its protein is CASSQARAAEQFF.